This TCR beta chain was identified during a study of OX40 agonist ivuxolimab in advanced cancers. Regarding the complete study: Ivuxolimab was an agonistic, fully human IgG2 monoclonal antibody directed against OX40 (CD134), a costimulatory receptor. Partial responses occurred in three dose-escalation patients, of whom one had hepatocellular carcinoma and two had cutaneous melanoma. The paper describes the monotherapy dose-escalation part (N ≈ 52 patients) of the phase I trial of ivuxolimab. In the dose-escalation cohort, 82.7% of patients were male, and the mean age was 60 years with a range of roughly 23 to 79. Patients were allowed to have had prior anti-PD-1, anti-PD-L1 or anti-CTLA-4 therapy, and around two fifths of the dose-escalation patients had been treated with checkpoint inhibitors. Intravenous ivuxolimab was administered to patients every 2 weeks at six dose levels: 0.01, 0.1, 0.3, 1.5, 3 and 10 mg/kg. Of the roughly 52 patients in dose escalation, approximately 20 had hepatocellular carcinoma, approximately 15 had melanoma, 9 had renal cell carcinoma and 9 had head and neck cancer. The purpose of peripheral TCRbeta sequencing was to test whether ivuxolimab changed TCR sequence diversity and led to clonal T-cell expansion. Overall study outcomes, separate from this receptor: Low levels of normalized T-cell clonal expansion were also seen in some patients who did not respond. After ivuxolimab, CD8+ T cells had more expanded clones than CD4+ T cells on average. At doses of 0.1 to 3.0 mg/kg, clonal expansion of both CD4+ and CD8+ blood T cells was observed from baseline to week 6. Antigen specificity was not determined for the clonally expanded peripheral T cells. In the 0.1-3.0 mg/kg groups, partial responders had among the lowest normalized peripheral clonal expansion, particularly in CD8+ T cells.

The trial excluded patients who had a history of autoimmune disease or were on systemic immunosuppression. In every dose cohort, peripheral blood was drawn for TCR sequencing at baseline, cycle 4 day 1, and cycle 7 day 1. The samples were taken from a phase I, first-in-human, multicenter, open-label dose-escalation trial of ivuxolimab. Adults with locally advanced or metastatic melanoma, renal cell, hepatocellular, or head and neck squamous cell carcinoma were enrolled in the trial. Before TCR sequencing, CD4+ and CD8+ T cells were separately sorted from peripheral blood. Of note for this clone: Its binding antigen is unknown. Within one base of it there is no much larger clone, and no base qualities were kept.

Genomic DNA was extracted from sorted cells for sequencing of the TCRbeta CDR3 region. The immunoSEQ Assay was used for sequencing of TCRbeta CDR3 regions. Drawn from immuneACCESS, this table holds only the in-frame rearrangements with V and J called that TCRdb kept. Clones are partly lost; checked studies trace under half to an unresolved V gene and leave the rest unexplained. This sample comprises about 46,000 clones, approximately 80% of them detected only once. The ten largest clones capture approximately 2% of the sample. The sequence was collected from an adult with an advanced solid tumor such as melanoma, head and neck, liver or kidney cancer. The material sequenced was CD4+ or CD8+ T cells sorted from blood, taken in a trial of the OX40 agonist ivuxolimab.

CDR3 reads: CASSPGTGKNIQYF. In nucleotides, the sequence is TGTGCCAGCAGCCCAGGGACAGGCAAAAACATTCAGTACTTC. The chain is made from TRBV6-5 and TRBJ2-4; 8 bases in between match TRBD1. Per the germline V gene, MNHEY is the CDR1 and SVGAGI is the CDR2. From the cysteine up to the phenylalanine, the CDR3 has a length of 14 residues. Just CDR3 DNA is preserved here, 42 bases in frame from base 1. The germline V end is reduced by 6 bases and the J end by 3 bases; junction bases left unmatched: 4.